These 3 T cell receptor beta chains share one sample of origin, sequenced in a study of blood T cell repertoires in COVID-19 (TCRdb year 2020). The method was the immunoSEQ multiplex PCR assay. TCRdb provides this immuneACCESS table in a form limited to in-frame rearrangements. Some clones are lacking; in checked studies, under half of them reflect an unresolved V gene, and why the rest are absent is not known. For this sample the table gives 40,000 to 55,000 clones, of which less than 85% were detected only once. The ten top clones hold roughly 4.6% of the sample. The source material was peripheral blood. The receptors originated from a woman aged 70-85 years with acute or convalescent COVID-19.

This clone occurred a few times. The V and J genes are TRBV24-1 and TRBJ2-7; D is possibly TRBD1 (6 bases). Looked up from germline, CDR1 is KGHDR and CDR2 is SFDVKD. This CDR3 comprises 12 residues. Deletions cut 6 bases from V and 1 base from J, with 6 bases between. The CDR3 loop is CATSQGSYEQYF. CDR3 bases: TGTGCCACCAGTCAGGGGTCCTACGAGCAGTACTTC.

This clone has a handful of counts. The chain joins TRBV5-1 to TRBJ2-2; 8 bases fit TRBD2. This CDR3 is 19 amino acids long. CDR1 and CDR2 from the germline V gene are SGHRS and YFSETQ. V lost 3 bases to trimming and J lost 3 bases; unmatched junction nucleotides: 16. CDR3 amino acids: CASSSRPLGTSGDTGELFF. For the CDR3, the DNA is TGCGCCAGCAGCTCCCGCCCCCTGGGAACTAGCGGAGACACCGGGGAGCTGTTTTTT.

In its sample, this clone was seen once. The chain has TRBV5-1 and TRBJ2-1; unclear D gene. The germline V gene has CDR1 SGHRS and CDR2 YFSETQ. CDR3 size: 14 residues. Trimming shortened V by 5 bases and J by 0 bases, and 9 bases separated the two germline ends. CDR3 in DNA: TGCGCCAGCAGTTTACCGAGCTCCTACAATGAGCAGTTCTTC. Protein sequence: CASSLPSSYNEQFF. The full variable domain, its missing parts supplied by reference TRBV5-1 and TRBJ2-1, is KAGVTQTPRYLIKTRGQQVTLSCSPISGHRSVSWYQQTPGQGLQFLFEYFSETQRNKGNFPGRFSGRQFSNSRSEMNVSTLELGDSALYLCASSLPSSYNEQFFGPGTRLTVL.